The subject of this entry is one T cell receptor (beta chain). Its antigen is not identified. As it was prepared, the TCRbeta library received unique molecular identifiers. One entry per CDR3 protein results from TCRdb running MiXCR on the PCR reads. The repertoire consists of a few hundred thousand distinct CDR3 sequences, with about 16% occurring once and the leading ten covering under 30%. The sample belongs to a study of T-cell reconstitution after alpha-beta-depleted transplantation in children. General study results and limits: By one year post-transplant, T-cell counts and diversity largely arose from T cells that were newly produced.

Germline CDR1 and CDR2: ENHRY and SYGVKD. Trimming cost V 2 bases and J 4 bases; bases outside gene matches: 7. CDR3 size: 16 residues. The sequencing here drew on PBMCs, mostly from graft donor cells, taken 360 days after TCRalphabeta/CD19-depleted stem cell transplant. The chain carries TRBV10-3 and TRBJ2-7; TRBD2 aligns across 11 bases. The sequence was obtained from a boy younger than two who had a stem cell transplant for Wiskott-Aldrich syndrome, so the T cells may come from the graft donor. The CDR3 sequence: CAISEITSGRSYEQYF. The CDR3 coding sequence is TGTGCCATCAGTGAGATTACTAGCGGGAGATCTTACGAGCAGTACTTC.